The 22 T cell receptor beta chains listed next were all sequenced from one sample in a study of vaccination effects on CD4 cells after COVID-19. Some clones are missing from TCRdb's copy, which holds only in-frame ones; the method was immunoSEQ multiplex PCR. Of around 65,000 clones listed, around 78% were seen once; the top ten hold 1% to 1.5%. Their antigen targets remain unknown. Before any sequencing was done, the ViraFEST assay used viral peptide pools to expand antigen-specific CD4+ T cells. Investigators separated out CD4+ T cells once around nine days of culture had passed. Each participant was administered two doses of either the BNT162b2 or the mRNA-1273 vaccine. The sequencing here drew on CD4+ T cells from PBMCs cultured with HCoV-229E spike peptides, taken after COVID-19 vaccination. Receptors were obtained from a human donor who received a COVID-19 vaccine.

The chain couples TRBV2 to TRBJ1-2; 9 bases line up with TRBD1. The CDR3 spans 13 residues. Losses at the gene ends were 6 bases for V and 7 bases for J; bases not matched to a gene: 6. The germline CDR1 and CDR2 sequences are SNHLY and FYNNEI. The CDR3 DNA is TGTGCCAGCAGGGACAGGGGTTTAGGTGGCTACACCTTC. Translated: CASRDRGLGGYTF.

This chain links TRBV6-5 with TRBJ2-1; 7 bases map to TRBD1. The CDR3 runs to 15 residues. V trimming: 4 bases; J trimming: 4 bases; junction bases outside the gene matches: 7. The germline gives CDR1 MNHEY, CDR2 SVGAGI. Written as DNA, the CDR3 is TGTGCCAGCAGTTTCGACAGGGTCCAGTACAATGAGCAGTTCTTC. Translated, it gives CASSFDRVQYNEQFF.

The V call is TRBV23-1, the J call TRBJ2-2; D unclear. TRBV23-1 is treated as an ORF (open reading frame) with a function not yet certain. The CDR3 sequence is 17 residues long. The germline V and J ends were trimmed by 3 bases and 2 bases, with 16 bases remaining between them. The CDR3 sequence is CASSQVQVRGNTGELFF. The CDR3 region has the DNA TGCGCCAGCAGTCAGGTTCAGGTAAGAGGTAACACCGGGGAGCTGTTTTTT.

V usage is TRBV10-3 and J usage is TRBJ2-3; D gene ambiguous. CDR3 size: 12 residues. Trimming removed 6 bases from V and 0 bases from J, with 4 bases in between. Germline V lookup: CDR1 ENHRY, CDR2 SYGVKD. Here the CDR3 DNA reads TGTGCCATCAGGGGGAGCACAGATACGCAGTATTTT. Protein product: CAIRGSTDTQYF.

The chain links TRBV7-2 to TRBJ2-5, with 12 bases lining up with TRBD2. The CDR3 loop spans 16 amino acids. The V gene's germline CDR1 is SGHTA and CDR2 FQGNSA. V lost 1 base to trimming and J lost 7 bases; unmatched junction nucleotides: 7. CDR3 nucleotide sequence: TGTGCCAGCAGCTTAGTACCTAGCGGGGGGGCCGTGACCCAGTACTTC. Translation: CASSLVPSGGAVTQYF.

This clone is labeled medium-sized (0.01 to 0.1%). V and J are TRBV30 and TRBJ1-4; D not resolved. CDR3 length: 14 residues. Germline V gene data show CDR1 as GTSNPN and CDR2 as SVGIG (reference sequence). V lost 1 base, J lost 8 bases, and 14 bases lay in between. The CDR3 protein is CAWSASGPYEKLFF. CDR3 sequence (DNA): TGTGCCTGGAGTGCGTCAGGTCCGTACGAAAAACTGTTTTTT.

The sample holds a few counts of this clone. This chain uses TRBV28 with TRBJ1-2, with TRBD1 matching 7 bases. V lost 10 bases to trimming and J lost 6 bases; unmatched junction nucleotides: 11. CDR1 and CDR2 from the germline V gene are MDHEN and SYDVKM. The CDR3 runs to 13 residues. CDR3 nucleotides: TGTGCCACCACGATCCAGGGGGAAGATGGCTACACCTTC. Protein sequence: CATTIQGEDGYTF.

This clone was observed a handful of times. The J gene is TRBJ1-1, the V gene TRBV5-4; TRBD1 might be the D (5 bases). Germline CDR1 and CDR2: SGHNT and YYREEE (reference sequence). V dropped 4 bases and J dropped 1 base, with 14 bases sitting between them. This CDR3 is 15 amino acids long. CDR3 protein: CASSGGVRTNTEAFF. The CDR3 bases are TGTGCCAGCAGCGGGGGGGTGAGGACGAACACTGAAGCTTTCTTT.

V gene TRBV28 combines with J gene TRBJ2-5, with D maybe TRBD1 (6 bases). Per germline, CDR1 MDHEN and CDR2 SYDVKM. Trimming stripped 6 bases from V and 5 bases from J, with 13 bases between. This CDR3 comprises 13 residues. CDR3: CASSSRGWETQYF. CDR3 nucleotides: TGTGCCAGCAGCAGCAGGGGATGGGAGACCCAGTACTTC.

V is TRBV27 and J is TRBJ2-7; TRBD1 aligns across 9 bases. The CDR3 sequence is 16 residues long. The trim removed 5 bases at V and 2 bases at J, leaving 10 bases unmatched. Germline-derived CDR1 and CDR2 are MNHEY and SMNVEV (reference sequence). This CDR3 is CASSQPPRQGAYEQYV. The CDR3 nucleotides are TGTGCCAGCAGTCAACCCCCCCGACAGGGGGCCTACGAGCAGTACGTC.

This clone was recorded a few times. CDR3 in amino acids: CASRSGTVINYGYTF. The CDR3 bases are TGTGCCAGCAGGTCCGGGACAGTTATTAACTATGGCTACACCTTC. This chain links TRBV28 with TRBJ1-2; 7 bases line up with TRBD1. The CDR3 runs to 15 residues. Unmatched junction bases numbered 8, after V lost 6 bases and J lost 1 base. Germline CDR1 and CDR2: MDHEN and SYDVKM.

This chain connects TRBV6-5 to TRBJ1-1, with 8 nucleotides matching TRBD1. This CDR3 comprises 15 residues. Unmatched junction bases numbered 7, after V lost 6 bases and J lost 1 base. CDR1 and CDR2 from the germline V gene are MNHEY and SVGAGI. The CDR3 spells CASRRDRNPNTEAFF. For the CDR3, the DNA is TGTGCCAGCAGGAGGGACAGGAACCCGAACACTGAAGCTTTCTTT.

DNA of the CDR3: TGTGCCTGGAGTAGCCAGCCGGGATCCCAAGAGACCCAGTACTTC. This gives the protein CAWSSQPGSQETQYF. The chain couples TRBV30 to TRBJ2-5, with D possibly matching TRBD2 (5 bases). Trimming left V 2 bases short and J 1 base short, with 14 bases between. Germline CDR1 reads GTSNPN; CDR2 reads SVGIG (reference sequence). The CDR3 is 15 residues long.

Only a few counts were recorded for this clone. J is TRBJ2-5 and V is TRBV7-2, with unresolved D. Trimming shortened V by 1 base and J by 1 base, and 7 bases separated the two germline ends. Germline V lookup: CDR1 SGHTA, CDR2 FQGNSA. The CDR3 length is 14 residues. The CDR3 protein is CASSLGGFQETQYF. The CDR3 coding sequence is TGTGCCAGCAGCTTAGGAGGTTTCCAAGAGACCCAGTACTTC.

The chain combines TRBV27 with TRBJ1-6; D might be TRBD1 (5 bases). This CDR3 is 15 amino acids long. CDR1 and CDR2 from the germline V gene are MNHEY and SMNVEV (reference sequence). V was shortened by 5 bases and J by 7 bases, with 15 bases between the two germline ends. CDR3 amino acids: CASSAAGRPNSPLHF. CDR3 nucleotide sequence: TGTGCCAGCAGTGCAGCAGGGAGGCCCAATTCACCCCTCCACTTT.

The gene calls are TRBV29-1 and TRBJ2-5; 14 bases fit TRBD2. Germline assignment: CDR1 SQVTM and CDR2 ANQGSEA. This CDR3 is built from 16 residues. Trimming cost V 8 bases and J 5 bases; bases outside gene matches: 13. The CDR3 loop reads CSPLRLAGGPGETQYF. For the CDR3, the DNA is TGCAGCCCCCTTCGACTAGCGGGGGGGCCGGGGGAGACCCAGTACTTC.

The chain combines TRBV5-1 with TRBJ2-2, with 7 bases that match TRBD1. CDR3 size: 15 residues. The J segment lost 4 bases and the V segment lost 7 bases, leaving 10 bases of the junction unmatched. Per the germline V gene, CDR1 is SGHRS and CDR2 is YFSETQ. The CDR3 region is CASQWSPGGTGELFF. For the CDR3, the DNA is TGCGCCAGCCAATGGAGCCCAGGGGGCACCGGGGAGCTGTTTTTT.

This rearrangement joins TRBV18 to TRBJ2-5, with D hard to call. Germline values: CDR1 KGHSH, CDR2 LQKENI. The CDR3 sequence is 13 residues long. The V end was cut by 1 base, the J end by 2 bases, with 5 bases between. CDR3 sequence (DNA): TGTGCCAGCTCACCACGGGTTCAAGAGACCCAGTACTTC. Its protein is CASSPRVQETQYF. Full variable domain (outside the CDR3, taken from reference TRBV18 and TRBJ2-5): NAGVMQNPRHLVRRRGQEARLRCSPMKGHSHVYWYRQLPEEGLKFMVYLQKENIIDESGMPKERFSAEFPKEGPSILRIQQVVRGDSAAYFCASSPRVQETQYFGPGTRLLVL.

This sequence joins TRBV6-5 and TRBJ2-7, with TRBD1 identical over 10 bases. J was trimmed by 2 bases and V by 6 bases; bases with no gene match: 4. CDR1 and CDR2 (germline): MNHEY, SVGAGI. The CDR3 sequence is 14 residues long. The CDR3 spells CASRGQGSPYEQYV. The DNA for the CDR3 is TGTGCCAGCAGGGGACAGGGGAGCCCCTACGAGCAGTACGTC.

Only one count was recorded for this clone. The chain employs TRBV6-5 and TRBJ1-5; D is ambiguous. The germline V gene has CDR1 MNHEY and CDR2 SVGAGI. This CDR3 spans 14 amino acids. V gave up 3 bases and J gave up 6 bases, with 12 bases separating them. The CDR3 DNA reads TGTGCCAGCAGTTATGGGTTGGGCAGTCAGCCCCAGCATTTT. It translates to CASSYGLGSQPQHF.

The V gene is TRBV4-1, the J gene TRBJ1-1, with D unclear. The CDR3 extends over 13 amino acids. Per the germline V gene, CDR1 is MGHRA and CDR2 is YSYEKL. Deletions cut 4 bases from V and 1 base from J, with 7 bases between. CDR3 coding DNA: TGCGCCAGCAGCCCATCGTGGAACACTGAAGCTTTCTTT. This translates into CASSPSWNTEAFF.

The chain carries TRBV5-1 and TRBJ1-4; 7 positions match TRBD1. Per germline, CDR1 SGHRS and CDR2 YFSETQ. The trim removed 2 bases at V and 8 bases at J, leaving 9 bases unmatched. This CDR3 has 15 residues. The CDR3 DNA is TGCGCCAGCAGCTTAACAGGGGCTACGTTGGAAAAACTGTTTTTT. Protein product: CASSLTGATLEKLFF.